The rows below give T cell receptor beta chains drawn from one sample of a study of shared clonotypes between healthy human individuals. Assay: immunoSEQ multiplex PCR; the TCRdb copy retains only in-frame clones and omits some. Of about 1,800,000 clones listed, roughly 94% are singletons. The sequenced sample consisted of naive CD8+ T cells sorted from blood. The source is a young man in good health. Each CDR3 is given without its conserved first and last residue. Fields, in order: V gene, J gene, D gene, CDR3 protein. A D gene is named only where the DNA matches it firmly.

TRBV5-5	TRBJ2-5	TRBD1	ASSLDRGGETQY
TRBV9	TRBJ1-2	TRBD1	ASSVGVGTGNGYT
TRBV11-2	TRBJ2-1	TRBD2	ASSSGLASNEQF
TRBV19	TRBJ2-7	TRBD1	ASKPGQGYYEQY
TRBV4-1	TRBJ1-2	TRBD1	ASSQVPGQGAAGYT
TRBV7-9	TRBJ1-2	.	ASSQDEGGYT
TRBV9	TRBJ2-1	.	ASAFGIGHNEQF
TRBV6-1	TRBJ2-6	.	ASSEGTFPPGANVLT
TRBV28	TRBJ2-7	TRBD2	ASSAGGGAWKQY
TRBV4-2	TRBJ2-1	.	ASSQAGGPLEF
TRBV4-2	TRBJ2-7	.	ASSQAGYEQY
TRBV28	TRBJ2-7	.	ASIGGPSSHEQY
TRBV27	TRBJ2-5	TRBD2	ASSAWTSGVLQETQY
TRBV10-3	TRBJ2-2	TRBD2	ATWEFPSGSSTGELF
TRBV11-2	TRBJ2-1	.	ASKSPGSSYNEQF
TRBV27	TRBJ2-3	TRBD2	ASNLLSPGGVADTQY
TRBV7-9	TRBJ2-2	.	ASSSEDSPNTGELF
TRBV6-6	TRBJ2-7	TRBD1	ASSSSGTVFSYEQY
TRBV6-5	TRBJ2-7	.	ASSYFGAGVDEQY
TRBV25-1	TRBJ2-7	.	ASRGPTGTSYEQY
TRBV5-1	TRBJ2-6	.	ASSLAGDYSGANVLT
TRBV19	TRBJ1-1	.	ASSIARNTEAF
TRBV5-1	TRBJ2-7	.	ASSPAERGPFSYEQY
TRBV9	TRBJ2-5	.	ASSRKPRTSPVGETQY
TRBV27	TRBJ1-2	.	ASSSGQLNYGYT
TRBV9	TRBJ2-1	TRBD2	ASSVGTSGGPYNEQF
TRBV7-9	TRBJ2-3	.	ASSLVRSRSDTQY
TRBV30	TRBJ2-5	.	AWSGEYQETQY
TRBV6-5	TRBJ2-1	.	ASSPSWYSEQF
TRBV9	TRBJ1-4	.	ASSFHSEKLF
TRBV5-6	TRBJ2-7	.	ASRVLANPYEQY
TRBV28	TRBJ1-2	.	ASSPPLSDYGYT
TRBV5-8	TRBJ1-2	TRBD1	ASTDRDREFGYGYT
TRBV30	TRBJ2-6	TRBD1	AWSSVQGAFGANVLT
TRBV5-1	TRBJ1-3	.	ASSLTYGNTIY
TRBV6-9	TRBJ1-5	TRBD1	ATPPDRGLSSNQPQH
TRBV13	TRBJ1-1	.	ASSFGYTNTEAF
TRBV4-1	TRBJ2-5	TRBD2	ASSQLAGQETQY
TRBV11-2	TRBJ2-6	TRBD1	ASSQSTGAGANVLT